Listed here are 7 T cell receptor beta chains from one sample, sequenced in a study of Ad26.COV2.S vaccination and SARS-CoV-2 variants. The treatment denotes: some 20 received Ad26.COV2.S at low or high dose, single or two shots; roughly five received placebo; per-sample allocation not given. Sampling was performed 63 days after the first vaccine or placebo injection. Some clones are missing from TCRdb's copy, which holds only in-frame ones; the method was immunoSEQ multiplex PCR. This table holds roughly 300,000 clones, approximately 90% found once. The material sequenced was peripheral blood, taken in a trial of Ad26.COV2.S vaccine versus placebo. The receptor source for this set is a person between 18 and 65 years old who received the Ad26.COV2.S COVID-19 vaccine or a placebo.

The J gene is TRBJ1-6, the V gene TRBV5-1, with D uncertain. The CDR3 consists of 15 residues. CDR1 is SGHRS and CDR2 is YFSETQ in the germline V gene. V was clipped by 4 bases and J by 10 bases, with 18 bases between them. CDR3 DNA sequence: TGCGCCAGCAGCCGGGCAAGCGGGAACGAATCACCCCTCCACTTT. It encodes CASSRASGNESPLHF.

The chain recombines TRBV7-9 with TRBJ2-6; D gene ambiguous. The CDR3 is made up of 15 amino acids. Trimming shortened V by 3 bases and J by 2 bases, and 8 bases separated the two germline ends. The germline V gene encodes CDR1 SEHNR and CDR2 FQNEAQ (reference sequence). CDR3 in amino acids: CASSFTSTGANVLTF. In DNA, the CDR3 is TGTGCCAGCAGCTTCACTTCAACTGGGGCCAACGTCCTGACTTTC.

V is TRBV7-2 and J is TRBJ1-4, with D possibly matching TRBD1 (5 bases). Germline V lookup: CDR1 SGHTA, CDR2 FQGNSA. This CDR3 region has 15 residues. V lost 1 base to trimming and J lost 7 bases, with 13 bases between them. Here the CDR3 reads CASSLGWRGGEKLFF. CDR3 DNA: TGTGCCAGCAGCTTAGGGTGGAGGGGAGGTGAAAAACTGTTTTTT.

Here the CDR3 reads CASSGYSGGQETQYF. The CDR3 region has the DNA TGTGCCAGCAGTGGTTATAGCGGGGGCCAAGAGACCCAGTACTTC. The V and J genes are TRBV2 and TRBJ2-5; 9 bases line up with TRBD2. J lost 1 base, V lost 4 bases, and 4 bases had no gene match. Germline CDR1 reads SNHLY; CDR2 reads FYNNEI. CDR3 length: 15 amino acids. Using reference TRBV2 and TRBJ2-5 for the parts outside the CDR3, the full variable domain is EPEVTQTPSHQVTQMGQEVILRCVPISNHLYFYWYRQILGQKVEFLVSFYNNEISEKSEIFDDQFSVERPDGSNFTLKIRSTKLEDSAMYFCASSGYSGGQETQYFGPGTRLLVL.

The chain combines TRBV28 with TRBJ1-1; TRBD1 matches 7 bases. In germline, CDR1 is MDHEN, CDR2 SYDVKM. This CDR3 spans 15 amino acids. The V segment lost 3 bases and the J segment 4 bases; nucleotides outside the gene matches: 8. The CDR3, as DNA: TGTGCCAGCAGTTTTCAGGGGGGCAGGGGCACTGAAGCTTTCTTT. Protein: CASSFQGGRGTEAFF.

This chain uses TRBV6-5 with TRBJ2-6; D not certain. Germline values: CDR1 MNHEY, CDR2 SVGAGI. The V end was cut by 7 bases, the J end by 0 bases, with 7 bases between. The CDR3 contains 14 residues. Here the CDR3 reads CASNLISGANVLTF. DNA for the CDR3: TGTGCCAGCAATTTAATCTCTGGGGCCAACGTCCTGACTTTC.

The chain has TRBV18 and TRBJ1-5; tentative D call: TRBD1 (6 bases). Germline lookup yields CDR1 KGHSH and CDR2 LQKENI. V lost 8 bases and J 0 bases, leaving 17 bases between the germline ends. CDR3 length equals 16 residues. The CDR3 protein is CASPDARDNSNQPQHF. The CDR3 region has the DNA TGTGCCAGCCCTGACGCCCGGGACAATAGCAATCAGCCCCAGCATTTT.